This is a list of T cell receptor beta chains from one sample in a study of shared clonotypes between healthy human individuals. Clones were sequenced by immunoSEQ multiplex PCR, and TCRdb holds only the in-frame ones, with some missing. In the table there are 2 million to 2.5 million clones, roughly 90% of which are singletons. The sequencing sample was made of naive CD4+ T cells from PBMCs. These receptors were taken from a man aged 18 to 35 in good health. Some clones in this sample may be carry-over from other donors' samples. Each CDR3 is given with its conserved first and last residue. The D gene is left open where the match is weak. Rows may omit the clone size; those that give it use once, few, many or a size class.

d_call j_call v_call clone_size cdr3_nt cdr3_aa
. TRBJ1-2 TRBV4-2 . TGTGCCAGCAGCCAAAGGGGGGACCTTGGCTACACCTTC CASSQRGDLGYTF
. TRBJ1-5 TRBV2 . TGTGCCAGCAGTGAAGGTTTCGGAGATCAGCCCCAGCATTTT CASSEGFGDQPQHF
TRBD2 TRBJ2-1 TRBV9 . TGTGCCAGCAGCCCAATAGCGGGAGACGACGTAAGACCGTTCTTC CASSPIAGDDVRPFF
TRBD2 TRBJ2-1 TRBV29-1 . TGCAGCGTTGCCTCTAGGCTAGCGGGAGGGAATGAGCAGTTCTTC CSVASRLAGGNEQFF
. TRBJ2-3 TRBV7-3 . TGTGCCAGCAGCTCAACCAGGGGAAGCGGCCCCCCAGATACGCAGTATTTT CASSSTRGSGPPDTQYF
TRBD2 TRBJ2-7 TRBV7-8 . TGTGCCAGCAGCTTTCCTAGCGGGAGAGGCTACGAGCAGTACTTC CASSFPSGRGYEQYF
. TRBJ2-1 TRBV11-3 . TGTGCCAGCAGCTTAGATACATGGGGCTCTAACTCCTACAATGAGCAGTTCTTC CASSLDTWGSNSYNEQFF
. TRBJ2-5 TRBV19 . TGTGCCAGTACCCTTCTACACGAGGGGCCCCAAGAGACCCAGTACTTC CASTLLHEGPQETQYF
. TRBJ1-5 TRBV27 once TGTGCCAGCAGTTTTGCCAATCAGCCCCAGCATTTT CASSFANQPQHF
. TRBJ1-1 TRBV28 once TGTGCCAGCAGGACTAACAGGGATCAGGCTTTCTTT CASRTNRDQAFF
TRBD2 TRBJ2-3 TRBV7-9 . TGTGCCAGCAGCTTTATTAGCGGGAGGGCGACAGATACGCAGTATTTT CASSFISGRATDTQYF
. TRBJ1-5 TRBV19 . TGTGCCAGTGCCCCCCGCGATAGCAATCAGCCCCAGCATTTT CASAPRDSNQPQHF
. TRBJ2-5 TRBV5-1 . TGCGCCAGCAGTAGTACGGGACGGGGGGAGACCCAGTACTTC CASSSTGRGETQYF
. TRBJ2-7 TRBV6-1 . TGTGCCAGCAAACTAGAAGCGAGGTTCTACGAGCAGTACTTC CASKLEARFYEQYF
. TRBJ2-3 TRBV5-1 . TGCGCCAGCAGCTTCACAGGGGACTCCACAGATACGCAGTATTTT CASSFTGDSTDTQYF
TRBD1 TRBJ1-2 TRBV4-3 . TGCGCCAGCAGCCAGCACCGGGACAGGGGTTCGGCTCTGTATGGCTACACCTTC CASSQHRDRGSALYGYTF
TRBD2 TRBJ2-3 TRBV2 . TGTGCCAGCAGGGGCGGGAGGGCCAACACAGATACGCAGTATTTT CASRGGRANTDTQYF
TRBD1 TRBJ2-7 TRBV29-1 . TGCAGCGCTCTTCGACAGGGGAGCTCCTACGAGCAGTACTTC CSALRQGSSYEQYF
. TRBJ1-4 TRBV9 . TGTGCCAGCAGCGCGAGGTCCCAGGGGGAAAAACTGTTTTTT CASSARSQGEKLFF
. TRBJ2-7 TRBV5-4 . TGTGCCAGCAGCTTAGGAACCATGTCAGGGAATACCAACGAGCAGTACTTC CASSLGTMSGNTNEQYF
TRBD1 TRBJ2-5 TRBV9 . TGTGCCAGCAGCGTAGCAGGGGGCTGGGAGACCCAGTACTTC CASSVAGGWETQYF
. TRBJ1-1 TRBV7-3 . TGTGCCAGCAGCTTCAGAGAGAACACTGAAGCTTTCTTT CASSFRENTEAFF
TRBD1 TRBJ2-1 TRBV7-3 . TGTGCCAGCAGCCCAGGACAGGCGTACAATGAGCAGTTCTTC CASSPGQAYNEQFF
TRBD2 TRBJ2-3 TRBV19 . TGTGCCAGTAGTGCTAGCGGGACTACAGATACGCAGTATTTT CASSASGTTDTQYF
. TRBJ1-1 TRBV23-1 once TGCGCCAGCAGTCAGGAGGGACGGGGGGACACTGAAGCTTTCTTT CASSQEGRGDTEAFF
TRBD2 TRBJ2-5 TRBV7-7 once TGTGCCAGCAGCCTCACCCCCCGACTAGCGGGAGGCGAGGAAGAGACCCAGTACTTC CASSLTPRLAGGEEETQYF
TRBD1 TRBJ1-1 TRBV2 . TGTGCCAGCAGTCCCAACAGGGGCCGGAACACTGAAGCTTTCTTT CASSPNRGRNTEAFF
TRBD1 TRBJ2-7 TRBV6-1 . TGTGCCAGCAGTGGGGGACAGCGCTACGAGCAGTACTTC CASSGGQRYEQYF
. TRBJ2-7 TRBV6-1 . TGTGCCAGCAGTGAACAATACGAGCAGTACTTC CASSEQYEQYF
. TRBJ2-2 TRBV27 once TGTGCCAGCAGTTTAAGGCAGGTCAACACCGGGGAGCTGTTTTTT CASSLRQVNTGELFF
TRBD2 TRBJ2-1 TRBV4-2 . TGTGCCAGCAGCCAAGTCCCTGGACTAGCGGGAGTTCGGCATGAGCAGTTCTTC CASSQVPGLAGVRHEQFF
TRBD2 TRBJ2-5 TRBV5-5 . TGTGCCAGCAGCCCGGGACTAGCGGGAGAGACCCAGTACTTC CASSPGLAGETQYF
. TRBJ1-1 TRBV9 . TGTGCCAGCAGCGTAGGCTCGAACACTGAAGCTTTCTTT CASSVGSNTEAFF
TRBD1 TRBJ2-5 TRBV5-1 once TGCGCCAGCAGCTTGGCACCCGGGACAGGGGGGGCGGAGACCCAGTACTTC CASSLAPGTGGAETQYF
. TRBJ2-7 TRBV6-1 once TGTGCCAGCAGTGCCCTAGCATCCAAGACCTACGAGCAGTACTTC CASSALASKTYEQYF
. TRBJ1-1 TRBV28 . TGTGCCAGCAGTTTATCGGTGGGGCAGCGACCTGAAGCTTTCTTT CASSLSVGQRPEAFF
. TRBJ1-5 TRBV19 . TGTGCCAGTAGTATTAGCGGGAATCAGCCCCAGCATTTT CASSISGNQPQHF
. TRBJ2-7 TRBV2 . TGTGCCAGCAGTACAACAGGTGGCGAGCAGTACTTC CASSTTGGEQYF
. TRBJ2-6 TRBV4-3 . TGCGCCAGCAGCCCGCTCCAGGGAATCCCTGGGGCCAACGTCCTGACTTTC CASSPLQGIPGANVLTF
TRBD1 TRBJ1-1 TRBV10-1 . TGCGCCCGAAGCGGGACAGGGTATAGGAACACTGAAGCTTTCTTT CARSGTGYRNTEAFF
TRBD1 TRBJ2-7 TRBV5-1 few TGCGCCAGCAGCCGGGACAGCCCCTACGAGCAGTACTTC CASSRDSPYEQYF
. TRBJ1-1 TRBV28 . TGTGCCAGCAGCCAGAGATTAACGGCTCCACCTGAAGCTTTCTTT CASSQRLTAPPEAFF
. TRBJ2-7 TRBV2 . TGTGCCAGCAGCCGGGAGCGGGTGGAATCCTACGAGCAGTACTTC CASSRERVESYEQYF
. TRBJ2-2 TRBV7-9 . TGTGCCAGCAGCTTTGTCTCGGTCGCACAAAACACCGGGGAGCTGTTTTTT CASSFVSVAQNTGELFF
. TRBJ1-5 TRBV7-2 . TGTGCCAGCAGCTTAATGGGGCCTCAGCCCCAGCATTTT CASSLMGPQPQHF
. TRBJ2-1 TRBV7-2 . TGTGCCAGCAGCTTAGGGGGGGCGGGCCGAAACAATGAGCAGTTCTTC CASSLGGAGRNNEQFF